This T cell receptor beta chain is drawn from a study of blood T cell repertoires in COVID-19. The overall study: The United States, Italy and Spain provided the acute and convalescent COVID-19 samples.

Trimming cost V 6 bases and J 12 bases, with 21 bases left between them. Germline-derived CDR1 and CDR2 are LGHDT and YNNKEL (reference sequence). The CDR3 extends over 14 amino acids. As processed by the authors: Reference gene primer amplification gave estimated nucleated cell counts. Sequencing was performed with immunoSEQ multiplex PCR; in TCRdb, only in-frame clones are kept and a portion is missing. The DNA was the basis for D and trimming; V, J and clone size are from that table. The table has about 180,000 clones, approximately 86% seen once; the top ten hold over 7%. Sequencing was done on a sample of peripheral blood. J is TRBJ1-5 and V is TRBV3-1 (or the pseudogene TRBV3-2), with D possibly being TRBD1 (6 bases). This TCR came from a man in his fifties with active or convalescent COVID-19. CDR3 coding DNA: TGTGCCAGCAGTCGGACGGCTCAATCAGGGGTCCAGCATTTT. This codes for CASSRTAQSGVQHF.